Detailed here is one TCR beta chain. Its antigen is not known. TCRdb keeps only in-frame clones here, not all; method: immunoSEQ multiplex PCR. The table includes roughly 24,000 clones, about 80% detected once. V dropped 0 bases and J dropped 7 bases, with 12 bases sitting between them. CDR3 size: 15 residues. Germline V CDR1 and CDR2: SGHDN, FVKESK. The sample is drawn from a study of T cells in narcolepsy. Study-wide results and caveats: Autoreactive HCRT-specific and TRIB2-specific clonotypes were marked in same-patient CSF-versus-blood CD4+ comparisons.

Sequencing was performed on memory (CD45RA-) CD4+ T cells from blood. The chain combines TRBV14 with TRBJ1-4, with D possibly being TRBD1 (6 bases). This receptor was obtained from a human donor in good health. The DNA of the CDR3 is TGTGCCAGCAGCCAAGAGCAGGGGCCTGGTGAAAAACTGTTTTTT. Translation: CASSQEQGPGEKLFF.